The 23 T cell receptor beta chains presented below share a single source sample, sequenced in a study of T cells in Graves' hyperthyroidism and ophthalmopathy. Using RNA transcripts as the source, TCR beta CDR3 regions were amplified. First-round RT-PCR targeting the TCR CDR3 was performed with the HTBI primer set. In TCRdb, the multiplex PCR reads were re-called with MiXCR into one record per CDR3 protein. The top ten clones hold roughly a fifth of a sample with around 360,000 distinct CDR3 sequences, roughly 15% of them seen once. Sequenced input: blood. These receptors came from a woman aged 60-75 years with Graves' ophthalmopathy.

This clonotype was observed many times. This rearrangement joins TRBV28 to TRBJ2-1, with 8 bases that match TRBD2. CDR3 size: 15 residues. Germline V gives CDR1 MDHEN, CDR2 SYDVKM. V lost 2 bases to trimming and J lost 7 bases; unmatched junction nucleotides: 7. The CDR3 DNA reads as TGTGCCAGCAGTTTAAATACGGGAGGGAATAATGAGCAGTTCTTC. It specifies CASSLNTGGNNEQFF. The full variable domain, with the rest looked up from reference TRBV28 and TRBJ2-1, is DVKVTQSSRYLVKRTGEKVFLECVQDMDHENMFWYRQDPGLGLRLIYFSYDVKMKEKGDIPEGYSVSREKKERFSLILESASTNQTSMYLCASSLNTGGNNEQFFGPGTRLTVL.

The table lists this clonotype with a few counts. The rearrangement uses TRBV6-1 and TRBJ2-5; 7 bases are a match to TRBD1. This CDR3 is 14 amino acids long. The V and J ends lost 6 bases and 3 bases, in that order; junction bases with no gene match: 7. Germline CDR1 reads MNHNS; CDR2 reads SASEGT. The chain's CDR3 is CASSYRDSEETQYF. Here the CDR3 DNA reads TGTGCCAGCAGCTACCGGGACAGCGAAGAGACCCAGTACTTC.

This clonotype was seen at least ten times. The chain links TRBV3-1 to TRBJ2-4, with a possible D match to TRBD2 (5 bases). V lost 2 bases and J 2 bases, leaving 10 bases between the germline ends. The CDR3 spans 15 residues. The germline V gene encodes CDR1 LGHDT and CDR2 YNNKEL (reference sequence). CDR3 amino acids: CASSQRDSSKNIQYF. The CDR3 DNA sequence: TGTGCCAGCAGCCAACGGGATTCCTCCAAAAACATTCAGTACTTC. The entire variable domain, with the rest obtained from reference TRBV3-1 and TRBJ2-4, is as follows: DTAVSQTPKYLVTQMGNDKSIKCEQNLGHDTMYWYKQDSKKFLKIMFSYNNKELIINETVPNRFSPKSPDKAHLNLHINSLELGDSAVYFCASSQRDSSKNIQYFGAGTRLSVL.

This clonotype was detected a few times. V usage is TRBV29-1 and J usage is TRBJ2-4; perhaps TRBD2 as D (5 bases). Germline-derived CDR1 and CDR2 are SQVTM and ANQGSEA. Trimming took off 3 bases at V and 3 bases at J, with 12 bases between the two ends. The CDR3 spans 14 residues. The CDR3 DNA sequence: TGCAGCGTTGATGAGGGCCGCGGCAAAAACATTCAGTACTTC. This gives the protein CSVDEGRGKNIQYF.

This clonotype was seen a few times. An end of the junction does not agree with germline; a read error may underlie this. V is TRBV5-1 and J is TRBJ2-5; D is ambiguous. This CDR3 has 12 amino acids. CDR1 and CDR2 from the germline V gene are SGHRS and YFSETQ. CDR3 sequence reads: CASSLDQQTQYF. The CDR3 DNA sequence: TGCGCCAGCAGCCTGGACCAACAGACCCAGTACTTC.

This clonotype was counted many times. This chain uses TRBV30 with TRBJ1-5; D ambiguous. Trimming shortened V by 3 bases and J by 3 bases, and 18 bases separated the two germline ends. From germline, CDR1 is GTSNPN and CDR2 SVGIG (reference sequence). The CDR3 covers 16 residues. The CDR3 nucleotides are TGTGCCTGGAGCCCCGCCGCGGTGGCCTTCAATCAGCCCCAGCATTTT. Translated, it gives CAWSPAAVAFNQPQHF.

This chain joins TRBV5-6 and TRBJ2-1, with D maybe TRBD2 (6 bases). Trimming removed 3 bases at V and 8 bases at J, with 15 bases between. From germline, CDR1 is SGHDT and CDR2 YYEEEE. This CDR3 region has 14 residues. This CDR3 is CASSYVGREDEQFF. CDR3 in DNA: TGTGCCAGCAGCTACGTGGGTAGGGAGGATGAGCAGTTCTTC.

This clonotype was detected a few times. This chain links TRBV28 with TRBJ2-7; D unclear. Trimming pared 3 bases from V and 9 bases from J, leaving 9 bases between. From germline, CDR1 is MDHEN and CDR2 SYDVKM. The length of the CDR3 is 11 residues. The CDR3, as DNA: TGTGCCAGCAGTTTTCCCCCCCGGCAGTACTTC. This encodes CASSFPPRQYF.

This clonotype has at least ten counts. The chain employs TRBV27 and TRBJ2-7; 7 positions match TRBD2. CDR1 MNHEY and CDR2 SMNVEV come from the germline V gene (reference sequence). V shed 3 bases and J 0 bases; nucleotides not matched to a gene: 2. The CDR3 runs to 14 residues. CDR3 amino acids: CASSFSGPSYEQYF. The CDR3 region has the DNA TGTGCCAGCAGTTTTAGCGGGCCCTCCTACGAGCAGTACTTC.

This clonotype was seen many times. This chain connects TRBV2 to TRBJ2-3; D unclear. CDR1 is SNHLY and CDR2 is FYNNEI in the germline V gene. Trimming cost V 4 bases and J 4 bases, with 15 bases left between them. The CDR3 contains 15 residues. The CDR3 loop reads CASSGWYSGADTQYF. The CDR3 DNA sequence: TGTGCCAGCAGTGGCTGGTACAGTGGCGCAGATACGCAGTATTTT.

The V call is TRBV28, the J call TRBJ2-6; no clear D gene. Germline loops: CDR1 MDHEN, CDR2 SYDVKM. This CDR3 spans 13 amino acids. Trimming removed 7 bases from V and 0 bases from J, with 4 bases in between. The CDR3 bases are TGTGCCAGCATTTCCTCTGGGGCCAACGTCCTGACTTTC. As protein: CASISSGANVLTF.

This clonotype was picked up many times. This chain joins TRBV27 and TRBJ1-5; the D gene is possibly TRBD1 (5 bases). The CDR3 extends over 16 amino acids. V lost 5 bases and J 0 bases, leaving 14 bases between the germline ends. Germline CDR1 MNHEY, CDR2 SMNVEV (reference sequence). The CDR3 loop reads CASSPRARASNQPQHF. DNA of the CDR3: TGTGCCAGCAGTCCCAGGGCCCGGGCTAGCAATCAGCCCCAGCATTTT.

This clonotype was counted a few times. V usage is TRBV9 and J usage is TRBJ1-5; TRBD1 agrees at 8 bases. The ends lost 0 bases at V and 1 base at J; junction bases unmatched: 0. The CDR3 is made up of 15 amino acids. Per germline, CDR1 SGDLS and CDR2 YYNGEE. CDR3 loop: CASSVGQGSNQPQHF. CDR3 DNA sequence: TGTGCCAGCAGCGTAGGACAGGGGAGCAATCAGCCCCAGCATTTT.

This clonotype showed up just a few times. This may come from a read error, since a much larger clone is one base off. The chain uses TRBV20-1 and TRBJ2-1; D gene unclear. The CDR3 has 13 residues. Looked up from germline, CDR1 is DFQATT and CDR2 is SNEGSKA (reference sequence). In nucleotides, the CDR3 is TGCAGTGCTAGCCGCACCTCCCACAATGAGCAGTTCTTC. This encodes CSASRTSHNEQFF.

This clonotype was seen more than once but under ten times. The chain uses TRBV6-1 and TRBJ2-5, with D possibly matching TRBD1 (6 bases). From germline, CDR1 is MNHNS and CDR2 SASEGT. Between the trimmed V and J ends, which lost 5 bases and 4 bases, there was a span of 17 bases. The CDR3 extends over 15 amino acids. Written as DNA, the CDR3 is TGTGCCAGCAGTAAACTCACCCTGGGGGCAGAGACCCAGTACTTC. Translating gives CASSKLTLGAETQYF.

Many counts were recorded for this clonotype. The chain is built from TRBV2 and TRBJ2-4; weak D call: TRBD2 (6 bases). The germline CDR1 and CDR2 sequences are SNHLY and FYNNEI. V lost 4 bases and J lost 8, with 15 bases in between. CDR3 length equals 14 residues. CDR3 DNA sequence: TGTGCCAGCAGTGGTGACACGGAGGGGTACATTCAGTACTTC. The encoded protein is CASSGDTEGYIQYF.

V is TRBV6-1 and J is TRBJ2-1; no reliable D call. V lost 0 bases and J 6 bases, leaving 15 bases between the germline ends. CDR3 length equals 16 residues. CDR1 is MNHNS and CDR2 is SASEGT in the germline V gene. The CDR3, as DNA: TGTGCCAGCAGTGAAGCAGCCCTAGTTGGCTTCAATGAGCAGTTCTTC. Its protein product is CASSEAALVGFNEQFF.

This clonotype was counted many times. The rearrangement joins TRBV4-1 to TRBJ2-7, with 9 positions matching TRBD2. The CDR3 is made up of 16 amino acids. V was clipped by 1 base and J by 7 bases; unmatched bases: 11. Germline V gene data show CDR1 as MGHRA and CDR2 as YSYEKL. In nucleotides, the CDR3 is TGCGCCAGCAGCCAAGGTCCCAGCGGGAGGTTCGGGGAGCAGTACTTC. Amino acid sequence: CASSQGPSGRFGEQYF.

The chain combines TRBV6-2 or TRBV6-3 with TRBJ2-5, with D possibly being TRBD2 (5 bases). The CDR3 consists of 15 residues. From germline, CDR1 is MNHEY and CDR2 SVGEGT. V was shortened by 0 bases and J by 2 bases, with 10 bases between the two germline ends. This CDR3 is CASSYSLEDQETQYF. CDR3 sequence (DNA): TGTGCCAGCAGTTACTCGTTGGAGGATCAAGAGACCCAGTACTTC.

This clonotype has more than one count but fewer than ten. The rearrangement links TRBV4-2 to TRBJ2-3, with 11 bases aligning to TRBD2. J was trimmed by 1 base and V by 4 bases; bases with no gene match: 4. Germline CDR1 reads LGHNA; CDR2 reads YNFKEQ. The CDR3 covers 16 residues. The CDR3 nucleotides read TGTGCCAGCAGCCCTACACTAGCGGGGGGCACAGATACGCAGTATTTT. It yields the protein CASSPTLAGGTDTQYF.

This clonotype was counted ten times or more. The chain recombines TRBV20-1 with TRBJ2-2; no clear D. This CDR3 comprises 14 residues. Germline values: CDR1 DFQATT, CDR2 SNEGSKA (reference sequence). Trimming left V 2 bases short and J 2 bases short, with 9 bases between. The CDR3 loop is CSARQLSNTGELFF. In nucleotides, the CDR3 is TGCAGTGCTAGACAGCTCTCTAACACCGGGGAGCTGTTTTTT.

The chain uses TRBV2 and TRBJ2-4, with D tentatively TRBD2 (6 bases). V dropped 3 bases and J dropped 2 bases, with 11 bases sitting between them. CDR1 and CDR2 (germline): SNHLY, FYNNEI. The CDR3 has 15 residues. The CDR3: CASSDLTSSKNIQYF. CDR3 nucleotide sequence: TGTGCCAGCAGTGATCTGACTAGTTCCAAAAACATTCAGTACTTC.

This clonotype was detected ten times or more. The genes are TRBV11-2 and TRBJ2-1, with 8 bases matching TRBD1. The CDR3 has 18 residues. The V and J ends lost 5 bases and 1 base, in that order; junction bases with no gene match: 13. Per germline, CDR1 SGHAT and CDR2 FQNNGV. The CDR3: CASSGGDRPSFSYNEQFF. The CDR3 DNA is TGTGCCAGCAGCGGAGGGGACAGGCCTTCCTTTTCCTACAATGAGCAGTTCTTC.